These 8 T cell receptor beta chains came from one sample sequenced in a study of blood T cell repertoires in COVID-19. Only in-frame clones appear in the TCRdb table, and some are missing; sequencing was by immunoSEQ multiplex PCR. The table shows about 220,000 clones, with approximately 85% occurring only once. Sequencing used peripheral blood. The receptors shown here come from a woman aged 70 to 79 with COVID-19, enrolled during active disease.

The rearrangement joins TRBV19 to TRBJ1-1; 8 positions match TRBD1. CDR1 and CDR2 from the germline V gene are LNHDA and SQIVND (reference sequence). After removal of 8 bases from V and 2 bases from J, the junction contained 7 bases not matched to a gene. The length of the CDR3 is 14 residues. CDR3 residues: CASRRQGANTEAFF. CDR3 DNA: TGTGCCAGTCGCCGTCAGGGGGCTAACACTGAAGCTTTCTTT.

Only one count was recorded for this clone. This chain links TRBV5-1 with TRBJ2-3; D may be TRBD2 (6 bases). CDR1 and CDR2 (germline): SGHRS, YFSETQ. Trimming stripped 2 bases from V and 1 base from J, with 8 bases between. This CDR3 comprises 14 residues. CDR3 sequence reads: CASSFSGRTDTQYF. The CDR3 DNA sequence: TGCGCCAGCAGCTTCAGCGGGCGCACAGATACGCAGTATTTT.

The V call is TRBV18, the J call TRBJ1-6; a possible D gene is TRBD1 (5 bases). This CDR3 contains 16 residues. Trimming removed 1 base at V and 3 bases at J, with 10 bases between. The V gene's germline CDR1 is KGHSH and CDR2 LQKENI. CDR3 DNA sequence: TGTGCCAGCTCACCACGGGGGGGGTTCTATAATTCACCCCTCCACTTT. Translation gives CASSPRGGFYNSPLHF.

This clone was picked up a small number of times. The chain joins TRBV5-1 to TRBJ1-1, with 10 bases fitting TRBD1. The germline V gene encodes CDR1 SGHRS and CDR2 YFSETQ. Unmatched junction bases numbered 2, after V lost 2 bases and J lost 4 bases. CDR3 size: 14 residues. The CDR3 coding sequence is TGCGCCAGCAGCTTCGGACAGGGGGTCACTGAAGCTTTCTTT. It is translated as CASSFGQGVTEAFF.

This clone was recorded a few times. Other DNA sequences within the sample encode an identical CDR3. The rearrangement uses TRBV5-5 and TRBJ1-3; D not certain. Trimming shortened V by 2 bases and J by 2 bases, and 11 bases separated the two germline ends. Germline assignment: CDR1 SGHKS and CDR2 YYEKEE (reference sequence). The CDR3 spans 15 residues. Here the CDR3 DNA reads TGTGCCAGCAGCTTAAGACAAGGCGCTGGAAACACCATATATTTT. As protein: CASSLRQGAGNTIYF.

The rearrangement links TRBV7-9 to TRBJ1-3; 7 bases fit TRBD1. The CDR3 contains 16 residues. Germline CDR1 is SEHNR and CDR2 is FQNEAQ (reference sequence). The trim removed 5 bases at V and 0 bases at J, leaving 7 bases unmatched. The CDR3 DNA reads as TGTGCCAGCAGCGAGACAGGGATCCACTCTGGAAACACCATATATTTT. Its protein is CASSETGIHSGNTIYF.

This chain connects TRBV7-9 to TRBJ1-2; D is uncertain. This CDR3 contains 15 residues. The ends were cut back, 5 bases at V and 2 bases at J, with 15 bases in the middle. Looked up from germline, CDR1 is SEHNR and CDR2 is FQNEAQ (reference sequence). CDR3 in amino acids: CASSPALGGNYGYTF. DNA of the CDR3: TGTGCCAGCAGCCCGGCCCTGGGAGGAAACTATGGCTACACCTTC. The full variable domain, in which reference TRBV7-9 and TRBJ1-2 provide the parts outside the CDR3, is DTGVSQNPRHKITKRGQNVTFRCDPISEHNRLYWYRQTLGQGPEFLTYFQNEAQLEKSRLLSDRFSAERPKGSFSTLEIQRTEQGDSAMYLCASSPALGGNYGYTFGSGTRLTVV.

This rearrangement joins TRBV11-2 to TRBJ2-1, with 10 bases matching TRBD2. The CDR3 totals 18 residues. The V gene's germline CDR1 is SGHAT and CDR2 FQNNGV. Trimming at V came to 1 base and at J to 2 bases, leaving 8 bases not matched to a gene. The CDR3 is CASSLGGKGLAAYNEQFF. The CDR3 nucleotides are TGTGCCAGCAGCTTAGGGGGGAAAGGACTAGCGGCCTACAATGAGCAGTTCTTC.